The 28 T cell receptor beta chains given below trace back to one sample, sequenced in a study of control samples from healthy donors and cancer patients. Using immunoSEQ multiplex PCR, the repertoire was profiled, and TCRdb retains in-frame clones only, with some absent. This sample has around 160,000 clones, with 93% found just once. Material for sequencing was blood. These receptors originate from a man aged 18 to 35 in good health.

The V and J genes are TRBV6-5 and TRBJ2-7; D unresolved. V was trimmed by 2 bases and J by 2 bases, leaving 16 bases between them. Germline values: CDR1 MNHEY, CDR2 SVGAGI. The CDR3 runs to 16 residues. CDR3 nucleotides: TGTGCCAGCAGTTACCCCGACGGTGGCGACCCCTACGAGCAGTACTTC. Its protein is CASSYPDGGDPYEQYF.

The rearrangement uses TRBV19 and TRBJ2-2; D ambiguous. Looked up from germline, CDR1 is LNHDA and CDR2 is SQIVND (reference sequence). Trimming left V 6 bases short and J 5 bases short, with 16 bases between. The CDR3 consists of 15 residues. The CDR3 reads CASRAGSSRTGELFF. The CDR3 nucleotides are TGTGCCAGTAGGGCAGGAAGTAGTAGGACCGGGGAGCTGTTTTTT.

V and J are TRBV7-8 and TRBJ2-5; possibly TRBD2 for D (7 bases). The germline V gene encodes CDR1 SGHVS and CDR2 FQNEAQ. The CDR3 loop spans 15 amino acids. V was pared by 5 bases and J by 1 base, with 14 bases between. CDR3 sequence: CASSRGRGFQETQYF. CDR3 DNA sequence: TGTGCCAGCAGCCGGGGGAGGGGGTTCCAAGAGACCCAGTACTTC.

The CDR3 loop is CASSIGLSPSTDTQYF. CDR3 nucleotides: TGTGCCAGTAGTATAGGACTGTCCCCTAGCACAGATACGCAGTATTTT. The V call is TRBV19, the J call TRBJ2-3, with unresolved D. This CDR3 is 16 amino acids long. With 1 base removed from V and 0 bases from J, the gap between germline ends came to 11 bases. Germline CDR1 and CDR2: LNHDA and SQIVND (reference sequence). Looking up the rest from reference TRBV19 and TRBJ2-3 gives the full variable domain: DGGITQSPKYLFRKEGQNVTLSCEQNLNHDAMYWYRQDPGQGLRLIYYSQIVNDFQKGDIAEGYSVSREKKESFPLTVTSAQKNPTAFYLCASSIGLSPSTDTQYFGPGTRLTVL.

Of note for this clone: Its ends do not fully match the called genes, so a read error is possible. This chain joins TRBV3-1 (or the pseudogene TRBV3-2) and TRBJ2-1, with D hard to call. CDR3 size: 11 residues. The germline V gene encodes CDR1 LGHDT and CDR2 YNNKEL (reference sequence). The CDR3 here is CASSQPPRLVF. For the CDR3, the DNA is TGTGCCAGCAGCCAACCCCCCCGTCTAGTCTTC.

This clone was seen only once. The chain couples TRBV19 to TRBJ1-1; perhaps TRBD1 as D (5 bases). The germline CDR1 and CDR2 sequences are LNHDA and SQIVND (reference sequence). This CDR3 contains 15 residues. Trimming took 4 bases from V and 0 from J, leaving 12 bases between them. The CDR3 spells CASSNRDGLNTEAFF. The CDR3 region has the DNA TGTGCCAGTAGTAACCGGGACGGATTGAACACTGAAGCTTTCTTT. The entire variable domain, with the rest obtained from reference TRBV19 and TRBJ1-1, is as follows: DGGITQSPKYLFRKEGQNVTLSCEQNLNHDAMYWYRQDPGQGLRLIYYSQIVNDFQKGDIAEGYSVSREKKESFPLTVTSAQKNPTAFYLCASSNRDGLNTEAFFGQGTRLTVV.

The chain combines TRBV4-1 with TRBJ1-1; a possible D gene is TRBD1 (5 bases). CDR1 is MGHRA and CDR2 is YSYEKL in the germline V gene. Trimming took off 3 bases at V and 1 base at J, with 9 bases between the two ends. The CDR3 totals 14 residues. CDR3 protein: CASSQLTANTEAFF. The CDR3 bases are TGCGCCAGCAGCCAGCTGACAGCGAACACTGAAGCTTTCTTT.

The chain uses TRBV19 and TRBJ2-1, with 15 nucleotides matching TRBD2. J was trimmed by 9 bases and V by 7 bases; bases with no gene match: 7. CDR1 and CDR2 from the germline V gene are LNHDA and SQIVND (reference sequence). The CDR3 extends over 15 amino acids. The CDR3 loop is CASTPGLAGGGEQFF. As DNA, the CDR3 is TGTGCCAGTACCCCGGGACTAGCGGGGGGAGGTGAGCAGTTCTTC.

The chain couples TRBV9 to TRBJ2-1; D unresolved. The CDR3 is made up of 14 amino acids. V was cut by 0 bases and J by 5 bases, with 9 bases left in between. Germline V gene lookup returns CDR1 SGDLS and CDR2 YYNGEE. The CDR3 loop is CASSVGRSDNEQFF. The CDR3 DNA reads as TGTGCCAGCAGCGTAGGTAGGTCCGACAATGAGCAGTTCTTC.

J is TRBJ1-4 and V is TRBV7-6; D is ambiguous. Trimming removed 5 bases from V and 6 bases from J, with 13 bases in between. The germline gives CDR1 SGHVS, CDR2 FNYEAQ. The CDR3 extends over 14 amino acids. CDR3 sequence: CASSPGLEDEKLFF. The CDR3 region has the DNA TGTGCCAGCAGCCCGGGGTTAGAGGATGAAAAACTGTTTTTT.

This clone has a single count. The CDR3 DNA reads TGTGCCAGCAGCCAAAACCTAGCGGGAGGTAACAATGAGCAGTTCTTC. The encoded protein is CASSQNLAGGNNEQFF. V and J are TRBV7-3 and TRBJ2-1; 11 bases agree with TRBD2. CDR1 is SGHTA and CDR2 is FQGTGA in the germline V gene. The ends lost 5 bases at V and 5 bases at J; junction bases unmatched: 8. This CDR3 is 16 amino acids long.

The CDR3 region is CASSYLTGTGKNIQYF. CDR3 in DNA: TGTGCCAGCAGTTATTTGACCGGGACAGGGAAAAACATTCAGTACTTC. This chain connects TRBV6-5 to TRBJ2-4, with 9 bases fitting TRBD1. After removal of 3 bases from V and 4 bases from J, the junction contained 7 bases not matched to a gene. This CDR3 region has 16 residues. Germline CDR1 reads MNHEY; CDR2 reads SVGAGI.

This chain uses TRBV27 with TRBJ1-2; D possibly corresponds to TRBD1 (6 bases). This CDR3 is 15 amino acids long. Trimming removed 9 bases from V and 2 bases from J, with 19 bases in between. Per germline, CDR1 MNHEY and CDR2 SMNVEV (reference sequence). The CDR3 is CASRISGAPNYGYTF. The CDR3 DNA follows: TGTGCCAGTAGAATCTCGGGGGCCCCCAACTATGGCTACACCTTC.

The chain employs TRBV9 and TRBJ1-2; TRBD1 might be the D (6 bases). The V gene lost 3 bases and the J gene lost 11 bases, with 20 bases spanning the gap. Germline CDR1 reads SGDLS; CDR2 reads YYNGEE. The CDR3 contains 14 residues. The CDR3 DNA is TGTGCCAGCAGCGCAAACACAGGGATCATAAAGTACACCTTC. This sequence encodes CASSANTGIIKYTF.

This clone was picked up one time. The CDR3 loop reads CSATGDPQYF. The CDR3 region has the DNA TGCAGTGCTACAGGGGACCCGCAGTATTTT. This rearrangement joins TRBV29-1 to TRBJ2-3; the match to TRBD1 covers 7 bases. The CDR3 runs 10 residues. CDR1 and CDR2 from the germline V gene are SQVTM and ANQGSEA.

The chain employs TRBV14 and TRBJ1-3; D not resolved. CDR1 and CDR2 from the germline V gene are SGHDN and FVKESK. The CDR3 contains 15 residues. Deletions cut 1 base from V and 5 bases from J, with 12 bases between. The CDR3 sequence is CASSQGTQPRNTIYF. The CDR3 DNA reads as TGTGCCAGCAGCCAAGGGACTCAACCTAGAAACACCATATATTTT.

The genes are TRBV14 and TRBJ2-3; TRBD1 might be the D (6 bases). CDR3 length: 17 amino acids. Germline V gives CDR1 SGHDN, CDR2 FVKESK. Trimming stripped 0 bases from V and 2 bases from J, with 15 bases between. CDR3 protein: CASSQEYRARATDTQYF. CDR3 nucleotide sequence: TGTGCCAGCAGCCAAGAGTACAGGGCTCGGGCCACAGATACGCAGTATTTT.

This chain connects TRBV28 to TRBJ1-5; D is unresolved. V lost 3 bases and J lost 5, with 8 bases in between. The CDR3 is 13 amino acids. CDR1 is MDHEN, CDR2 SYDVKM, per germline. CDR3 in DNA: TGTGCCAGCAGTTTTCCCCTTCATCAGCCCCAGCATTTT. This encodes CASSFPLHQPQHF.

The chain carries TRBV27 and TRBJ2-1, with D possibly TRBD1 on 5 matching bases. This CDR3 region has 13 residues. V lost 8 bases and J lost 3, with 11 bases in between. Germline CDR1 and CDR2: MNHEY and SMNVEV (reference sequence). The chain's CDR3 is CASREDSYNEQFF. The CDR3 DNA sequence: TGTGCCAGCCGTGAAGACAGCTACAATGAGCAGTTCTTC.

CDR3 nucleotides: TGTGCCAGCAGTTTTTCAGGGGATCAGCCCCAGCATTTT. Translating gives CASSFSGDQPQHF. This chain uses TRBV27 with TRBJ1-5, with D possibly being TRBD1 (6 bases). Deletions cut 3 bases from V and 5 bases from J, with 8 bases between. The CDR3 totals 13 residues. From germline, CDR1 is MNHEY and CDR2 SMNVEV (reference sequence).

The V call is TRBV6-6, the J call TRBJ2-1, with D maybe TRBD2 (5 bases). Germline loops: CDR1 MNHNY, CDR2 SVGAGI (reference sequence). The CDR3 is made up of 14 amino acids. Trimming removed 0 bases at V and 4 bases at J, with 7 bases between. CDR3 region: CASSYSRDYNEQFF. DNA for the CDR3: TGTGCCAGCAGTTACTCGAGGGATTACAATGAGCAGTTCTTC.

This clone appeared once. The CDR3 bases are TGTGCCAGCAGCGTAGGGTCTAGCGGGGAGACCCAGTACTTC. Its translation is CASSVGSSGETQYF. The chain employs TRBV9 and TRBJ2-5, with 8 bases matching TRBD2. The germline CDR1 and CDR2 sequences are SGDLS and YYNGEE. J was trimmed by 5 bases and V by 0 bases; bases with no gene match: 3. The CDR3 extends over 14 amino acids. Using reference TRBV9 and TRBJ2-5 for the parts outside the CDR3, the full variable domain is DSGVTQTPKHLITATGQRVTLRCSPRSGDLSVYWYQQSLDQGLQFLIQYYNGEERAKGNILERFSAQQFPDLHSELNLSSLELGDSALYFCASSVGSSGETQYFGPGTRLLVL.

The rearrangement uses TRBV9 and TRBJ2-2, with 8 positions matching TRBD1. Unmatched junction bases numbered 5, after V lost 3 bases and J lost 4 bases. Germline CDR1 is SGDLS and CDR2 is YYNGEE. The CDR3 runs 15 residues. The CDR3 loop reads CASSAQDRATGELFF. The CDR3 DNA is TGTGCCAGCAGCGCACAGGACAGGGCCACCGGGGAGCTGTTTTTT.

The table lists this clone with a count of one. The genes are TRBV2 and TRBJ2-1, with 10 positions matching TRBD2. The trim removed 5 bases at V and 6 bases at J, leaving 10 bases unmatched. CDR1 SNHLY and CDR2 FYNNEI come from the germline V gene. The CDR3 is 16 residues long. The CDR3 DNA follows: TGTGCCAGCAGTTCCTTAGCGGGGGGCTCGCCCAATGAGCAGTTCTTC. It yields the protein CASSSLAGGSPNEQFF.

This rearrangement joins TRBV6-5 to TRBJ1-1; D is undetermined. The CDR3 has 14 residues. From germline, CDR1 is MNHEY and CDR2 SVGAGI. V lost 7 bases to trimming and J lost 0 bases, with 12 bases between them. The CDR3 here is CASTQGSLNTEAFF. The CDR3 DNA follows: TGTGCCAGCACCCAAGGAAGTCTGAACACTGAAGCTTTCTTT.

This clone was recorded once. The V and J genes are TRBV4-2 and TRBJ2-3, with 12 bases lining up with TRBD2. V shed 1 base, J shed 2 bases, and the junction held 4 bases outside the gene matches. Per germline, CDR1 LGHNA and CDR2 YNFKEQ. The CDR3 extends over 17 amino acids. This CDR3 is CASSQASGGANTDTQYF. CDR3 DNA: TGTGCCAGCAGCCAAGCTAGCGGGGGGGCCAACACAGATACGCAGTATTTT.

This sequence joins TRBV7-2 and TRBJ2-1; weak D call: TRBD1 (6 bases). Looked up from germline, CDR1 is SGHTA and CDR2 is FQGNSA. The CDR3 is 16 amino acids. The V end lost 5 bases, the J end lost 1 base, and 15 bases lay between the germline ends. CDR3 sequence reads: CASSTEARGSYNEQFF. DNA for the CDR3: TGTGCCAGCAGCACCGAAGCCAGGGGATCCTACAATGAGCAGTTCTTC.

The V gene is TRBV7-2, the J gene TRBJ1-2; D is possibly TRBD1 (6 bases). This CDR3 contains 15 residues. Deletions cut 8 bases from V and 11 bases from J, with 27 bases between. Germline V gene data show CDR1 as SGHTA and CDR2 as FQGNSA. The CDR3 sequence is CASASPDRMANFYTF. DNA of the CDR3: TGTGCCAGCGCATCTCCCGACAGGATGGCCAATTTTTACACCTTC.